This T cell receptor (beta chain) was obtained from a study of OX40 agonist ivuxolimab in advanced cancers. CDR1 and CDR2 (germline): KGHSH, LQKENI. CDR3 length equals 18 residues. Losses at the gene ends were 4 bases for V and 4 bases for J; bases not matched to a gene: 8. Any history of autoimmune disease or systemic immunosuppression disqualified patients. This table comes from immunoSEQ multiplex PCR, and its TCRdb copy is limited to in-frame clones, with some not included. The sample has tens of thousands of clones; around four fifths are singletons. The V and J genes are TRBV18 and TRBJ2-6; 12 positions match TRBD1. The specimen was CD4+ or CD8+ T cells sorted from blood, collected in a trial of the OX40 agonist ivuxolimab. This clonotype was sampled from an adult with an advanced solid tumor such as melanoma, head and neck, liver or kidney cancer. CDR3 coding DNA: TGTGCCAGCTCACGGGGGACAGGGGGCATCGCGGGGGCCAACGTCCTGACTTTC. It is translated as CASSRGTGGIAGANVLTF.